These T cell receptor beta chains were read from a single sample in a study of T cell repertoires in cytomegalovirus infection. MiXCR, applied by TCRdb to the reads, yields one record per CDR3 protein. The table lists under 150,000 distinct CDR3 sequences, roughly 9% of them singletons. The sample comprised PBMCs. Source of these receptors: a human donor in good health (CMV status not recorded). Some clones in this sample may be carry-over from other donors' samples. Both conserved end residues are part of each CDR3. D genes are given only for firm matches. A row's size may be missing; if present it is once, few, many or a size class.

cdr3_length	clone_size	v_call	d_call	j_call	cdr3_nt	cdr3_aa
15	many	TRBV12-3/TRBV12-4	NA	TRBJ2-5	TGTGCCAGCAGTTTGCTGGGGGCCGCGGTTGAGACCCAGTACTTC	CASSLLGAAVETQYF
12	many	TRBV11-2	NA	TRBJ2-1	TGTGCCAGCAGCCTCGGGGTTCAGGAGCAGTTCTTC	CASSLGVQEQFF
15	many	TRBV20-1	TRBD1	TRBJ1-1	TGCAGTGTCAAACGGGGGACAGGGGCTTTCACTGAAGCTTTCTTT	CSVKRGTGAFTEAFF
12	once	TRBV2	NA	TRBJ1-1	TGTGCCAGCAGTGGAACAGCCCAGGGAGCTTTCTTT	CASSGTAQGAFF
13	many	TRBV5-4	TRBD2	TRBJ2-2	TGTGCCAGCAACTTAGCGGGCACCGGGGAGCTGTTTTTT	CASNLAGTGELFF
14	many	TRBV3-1	NA	TRBJ1-1	TGTGCCAGCAGCCAAGAGAGGGGAACCCTTGAAGCTTTCTTT	CASSQERGTLEAFF
16	few	TRBV9	TRBD2	TRBJ2-5	TGTGCCAGCAGCGTAGACCAAGCGGGGAGACGAGAGACCCAGTACTTC	CASSVDQAGRRETQYF
15	few	TRBV6-2/TRBV6-3	NA	TRBJ2-3	TGTGCCAGCAGTTACGGGCTAGCTGACCCAGATACGCAGTATTTT	CASSYGLADPDTQYF
14	many	TRBV29-1	NA	TRBJ1-1	TGCAGCGTTGTTGGCCAGAGCATGAACACTGAAGCTTTCTTT	CSVVGQSMNTEAFF
16	few	TRBV28	TRBD1	TRBJ1-4	TGTGCCAGCCATGCGGGGGGGACCAGGGGGAATGAAAAACTGTTTTTT	CASHAGGTRGNEKLFF
11	many	TRBV7-9	NA	TRBJ2-7	TGTGCCAGCAGCACTCCCTACGAGCAGTACTTC	CASSTPYEQYF
12	NA	TRBV23-1	NA	TRBJ1-1	TGCGCCAGCACCCCGGGAGAGACTGAAGCTTTCTTT	CASTPGETEAFF
13	many	TRBV15	NA	TRBJ1-2	TGTGCCACCAGCAGAGATCCGGGGTTTGGCTACACCTTC	CATSRDPGFGYTF
14	many	TRBV10-3	NA	TRBJ1-1	TGTGCCATCAAAGATCCAGGGCGAAACACTGAAGCTTTCTTT	CAIKDPGRNTEAFF
15	many	TRBV2	TRBD1	TRBJ2-3	TGTGCCAGCAGCGACAGGGGGCTAAGTGGGGATACGCAGTATTTT	CASSDRGLSGDTQYF
15	NA	TRBV19	NA	TRBJ1-1	TGTGCCAGTCACCCCCTCGAGCGGTCGAACACTGAAGCTTTCTTT	CASHPLERSNTEAFF
17	many	TRBV7-2	TRBD2	TRBJ2-2	TGTGCCAGCAGCCTGACTAGCGGGGGGCCGAGGACCGGGGAGCTGTTTTTT	CASSLTSGGPRTGELFF
18	many	TRBV28	TRBD2	TRBJ2-3	TGTGCCAGCAGTTTCGGGGGACTACGTGCAGATAGCACAGATACGCAGTATTTT	CASSFGGLRADSTDTQYF
13	many	TRBV7-2	NA	TRBJ1-1	TGTGCCAGCAGCTTAGTTGGGACATCTGAAGCTTTCTTT	CASSLVGTSEAFF
16	NA	TRBV6-1	TRBD1	TRBJ1-1	TGTGCCAGCAGAAAAAGAGCGACAGGGAGTGGCACTGAAGCTTTCTTT	CASRKRATGSGTEAFF
12	many	TRBV11-2	NA	TRBJ2-7	TGTGCCAGCAGCCCGGGGAGGCCCGAGCAGTACTTC	CASSPGRPEQYF
15	many	TRBV7-2	TRBD2	TRBJ2-5	TGTGCCAGCAGCTTTGAGCGGGGGGCACGAGAGACCCAGTACTTC	CASSFERGARETQYF
15	many	TRBV24-1	TRBD1	TRBJ2-5	TGTGCCACCAGTGCGTCCGGGACAGCCCAAGAGACCCAGTACTTC	CATSASGTAQETQYF
15	many	TRBV2	NA	TRBJ2-4	TGTGCCAGCAGTGAAACCGGGGCTACGGTAAACATTCAGTACTTC	CASSETGATVNIQYF
11	NA	TRBV20-1	NA	TRBJ2-5	TGCAGTGCGGGGACGAAAGAGACCCAGTACTTC	CSAGTKETQYF
13	many	TRBV7-9	NA	TRBJ2-3	TGTGCCAGCAGCTTATTTCAAGCAGATACGCAGTATTTT	CASSLFQADTQYF
13	NA	TRBV11-2	NA	TRBJ2-3	TGTGCCAGCAGGCCACCCAAGGCGGATACGCAGTATTTT	CASRPPKADTQYF
15	many	TRBV12-3/TRBV12-4	NA	TRBJ2-2	TGTGCCAGCAGTTTTCTAGCGTCCAACACCGGGGAGCTGTTTTTT	CASSFLASNTGELFF
12	few	TRBV2	NA	TRBJ1-1	TGTGCCAGCAGTTTTTCTGGGACTGAAGCTTTCTTT	CASSFSGTEAFF
14	NA	TRBV6-4	TRBD2	TRBJ2-3	TGTGCCAGCAAAACCAGCGGGGCGGCAGATACGCAGTATTTT	CASKTSGAADTQYF
17	NA	TRBV2	TRBD2	TRBJ2-1	TGTGCCAGCAGTGTACGGGGGGGGGCACGTACCTACAATGAGCAGTTCTTC	CASSVRGGARTYNEQFF